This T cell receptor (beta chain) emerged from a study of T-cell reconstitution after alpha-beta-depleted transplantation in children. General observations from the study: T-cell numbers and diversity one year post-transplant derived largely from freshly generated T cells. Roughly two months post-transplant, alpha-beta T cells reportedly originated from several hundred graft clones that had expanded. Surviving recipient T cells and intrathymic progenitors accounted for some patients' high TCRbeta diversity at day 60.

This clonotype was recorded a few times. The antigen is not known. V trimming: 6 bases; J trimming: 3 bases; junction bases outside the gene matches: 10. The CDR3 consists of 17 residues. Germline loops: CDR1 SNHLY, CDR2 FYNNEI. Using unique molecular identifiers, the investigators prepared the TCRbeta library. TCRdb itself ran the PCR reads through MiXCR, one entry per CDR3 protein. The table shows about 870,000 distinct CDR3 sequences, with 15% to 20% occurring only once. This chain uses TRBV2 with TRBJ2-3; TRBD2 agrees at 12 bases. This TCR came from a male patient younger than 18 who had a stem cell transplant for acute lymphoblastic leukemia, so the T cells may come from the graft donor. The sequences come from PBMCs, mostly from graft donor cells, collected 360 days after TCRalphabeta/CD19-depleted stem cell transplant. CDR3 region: CASRSGSLAGGTDTQYF. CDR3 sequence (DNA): TGTGCCAGCAGAAGCGGAAGCCTAGCGGGAGGGACAGATACGCAGTATTTT.